This TCR beta chain was identified in a study of cytomegalovirus exposure and HLA in healthy donors. Comments on this clone: Its antigen is still unknown.

The CDR3 contains 19 residues. 60 Vbeta and 13 Jbeta primers were used in PCR. Sequencing was performed with immunoSEQ multiplex PCR; in TCRdb, only in-frame clones are kept and a portion is missing. The profile covers 200,000 to 250,000 clones, with roughly three quarters appearing a single time and 1.7% taken by the ten largest. Whole-study results and caveats: An analysis was carried out later, and it reportedly showed fewer N-insertions in an Asian-associated ancestry cluster than the 666-donor mean.

Sequencing used PBMCs. The TCR sequence derives from a man in his fifties in good health and CMV-seronegative. This rearrangement joins TRBV12-1 to TRBJ2-1; the D segment call TRBD2 is taken from the table without a DNA check. TRBV12-1 is described as a pseudogene. The CDR3: CASRPPEGAVRLSYNEQFF. DNA for the CDR3: TGTGCCAGCAGGCCACCCGAGGGAGCAGTCCGCCTCTCCTACAATGAGCAGTTCTTC.